The 26 T cell receptor beta chains below were found in one sample sequenced in a study of cytomegalovirus exposure and HLA in healthy donors. This PCR relied on a set of 60 Vbeta primers and 13 Jbeta primers. Only in-frame clones appear in the TCRdb table, and some are missing; sequencing was by immunoSEQ multiplex PCR. This table holds approximately 170,000 clones, roughly 77% found once. The sequenced material came from PBMCs. All receptors come from a man between 18 and 35 years old in good health and CMV-seropositive.

About this clone: A read error is likely, as this CDR3 ends without the conserved phenylalanine or tryptophan. V is TRBV7-2 and J is TRBJ1-6; D gene uncertain. Trimming took 5 bases from V and 7 from J, leaving 15 bases between them. CDR1 and CDR2 from the germline V gene are SGHTA and FQGNSA. The CDR3 loop spans 15 amino acids. The CDR3 DNA reads as TGTGCCAGCAGCCCGGTTCAAAGCGGAAATTCACCCCTCCACCTT. Protein product: CASSPVQSGNSPLHL.

The CDR3 region is CASSLGDRGAETQYF. DNA for the CDR3: TGTGCCAGCAGCTTGGGGGACAGGGGAGCGGAGACCCAGTACTTC. The V gene is TRBV5-4, the J gene TRBJ2-5, with TRBD1 matching 10 bases. The junction had 4 bases not matched to a gene; V was cut back by 0 bases and J by 5 bases. The CDR3 length is 15 residues. Germline V lookup: CDR1 SGHNT, CDR2 YYREEE (reference sequence).

The chain uses TRBV5-5 and TRBJ1-6, with 8 bases lining up with TRBD1. This CDR3 region has 17 residues. Trimming took 4 bases from V and 0 from J; bases not matched to a gene: 6. Germline values: CDR1 SGHKS, CDR2 YYEKEE (reference sequence). The CDR3 protein is CASSARTGSSYNSPLHF. The CDR3 coding sequence is TGTGCCAGCAGCGCACGGACAGGGAGCTCCTATAATTCACCCCTCCACTTT.

This sequence joins TRBV6-5 and TRBJ2-1, with D unresolved. The CDR3 runs to 14 residues. The germline CDR1 and CDR2 sequences are MNHEY and SVGAGI. Trimming left V 6 bases short and J 7 bases short, with 16 bases between. CDR3 nucleotides: TGTGCCAGCAGGCCCCTTGTCCTCTATAATGAGCAGTTCTTC. It translates to CASRPLVLYNEQFF.

V is TRBV11-3 and J is TRBJ2-5; a possible D gene is TRBD1 (6 bases). The CDR3 totals 14 residues. The germline V gene has CDR1 SGHNT and CDR2 YENEEA. Trimming left V 2 bases short and J 4 bases short, with 11 bases between. The CDR3 reads CASSLTRGAETQYF. CDR3 in DNA: TGTGCCAGCAGCTTAACCAGGGGAGCAGAGACCCAGTACTTC.

The chain carries TRBV5-1 and TRBJ2-1; 14 bases map to TRBD2. V dropped 4 bases and J dropped 10; count of bases not matched to a gene: 7. Germline V CDR1 and CDR2: SGHRS, YFSETQ. The CDR3 has 15 residues. CDR3 in DNA: TGCGCCAGCAGCCCGGGACTAGCGGGAGAGGGGGAGCAGTTCTTC. Protein sequence: CASSPGLAGEGEQFF.

The rearrangement joins TRBV7-2 to TRBJ2-5; TRBD2 aligns across 8 bases. The germline V gene encodes CDR1 SGHTA and CDR2 FQGNSA. This CDR3 has 14 amino acids. With 8 bases clipped from V and 5 bases from J, the junction kept 10 bases outside the gene matches. The CDR3, as DNA: TGTGCCAGCGGGGGGAGAAGCGGGGGTGAGACCCAGTACTTC. Translation: CASGGRSGGETQYF.

The J gene is TRBJ1-4, the V gene TRBV19, with 10 bases identical to TRBD1. Germline CDR1 is LNHDA and CDR2 is SQIVND (reference sequence). This CDR3 is 15 amino acids long. The J segment lost 3 bases and the V segment lost 3 bases, leaving 1 base of the junction unmatched. CDR3 in amino acids: CASSIGTGANEKLFF. CDR3 DNA: TGTGCCAGTAGTATCGGGACAGGGGCTAATGAAAAACTGTTTTTT. The variable domain in full, with the rest retrieved from reference TRBV19 and TRBJ1-4, is DGGITQSPKYLFRKEGQNVTLSCEQNLNHDAMYWYRQDPGQGLRLIYYSQIVNDFQKGDIAEGYSVSREKKESFPLTVTSAQKNPTAFYLCASSIGTGANEKLFFGSGTQLSVL.

The rearrangement links TRBV5-4 to TRBJ1-2; D is possibly TRBD1 (5 bases). Looked up from germline, CDR1 is SGHNT and CDR2 is YYREEE (reference sequence). V dropped 0 bases and J dropped 8 bases, with 11 bases sitting between them. CDR3 length: 13 residues. CDR3 protein: CASSLVGRGGYTF. The CDR3 nucleotides read TGTGCCAGCAGCTTGGTAGGGAGGGGCGGCTACACCTTC. The whole variable domain, filled in from reference TRBV5-4 and TRBJ1-2, reads ETGVTQSPTHLIKTRGQQVTLRCSSQSGHNTVSWYQQALGQGPQFIFQYYREEENGRGNFPPRFSGLQFPNYSSELNVNALELDDSALYLCASSLVGRGGYTFGSGTRLTVV.

This clone was picked up a small number of times. V is TRBV6-5 and J is TRBJ1-5, with D uncertain. CDR1 MNHEY and CDR2 SVGAGI come from the germline V gene. Trimming cost V 8 bases and J 2 bases, with 7 bases left between them. CDR3 length: 12 residues. Here the CDR3 reads CASGLGNQPQHF. In DNA, the CDR3 is TGTGCCAGCGGACTGGGCAATCAGCCCCAGCATTTT.

The chain links TRBV19 to TRBJ1-1; D remains ambiguous. The V end was cut by 5 bases, the J end by 1 base, with 17 bases between. The CDR3 loop spans 16 amino acids. Germline V gene data show CDR1 as LNHDA and CDR2 as SQIVND (reference sequence). The CDR3 sequence is CASSLRAGVSNTEAFF. The CDR3 nucleotides read TGTGCCAGTAGTCTCCGTGCCGGGGTGTCGAACACTGAAGCTTTCTTT.

The chain couples TRBV29-1 to TRBJ2-1; 12 nucleotides line up with TRBD2. Germline assignment: CDR1 SQVTM and CDR2 ANQGSEA. The V gene end was trimmed by 5 bases and the J gene end by 8 bases; junction bases not matched to a gene: 10. CDR3 length: 15 residues. The CDR3 sequence: CSVTLLAGGPYEQFF. The DNA of the CDR3 is TGCAGCGTTACCCTGCTAGCGGGAGGGCCCTATGAGCAGTTCTTC.

The chain couples TRBV2 to TRBJ1-6; TRBD1 matches 7 bases. The CDR3 extends over 14 amino acids. After removal of 6 bases from V and 9 bases from J, the junction contained 8 bases not matched to a gene. Germline-derived CDR1 and CDR2 are SNHLY and FYNNEI. The CDR3 DNA sequence: TGTGCCAGCAGCATCGACAGGGCGGGTTCACCCCTCCACTTT. Protein product: CASSIDRAGSPLHF.

This clone has more than one count but fewer than ten. The chain joins TRBV9 to TRBJ1-1; D possibly corresponds to TRBD1 (5 bases). Germline values: CDR1 SGDLS, CDR2 YYNGEE. The V end was cut by 0 bases, the J end by 1 base, with 7 bases between. The length of the CDR3 is 14 residues. Written as DNA, the CDR3 is TGTGCCAGCAGCGTAGGACAGCCGAACACTGAAGCTTTCTTT. Protein sequence: CASSVGQPNTEAFF.

This clone was observed a few times. V gene TRBV7-2 combines with J gene TRBJ1-2; D perhaps matches TRBD1 (5 bases). This CDR3 is 13 amino acids long. Germline CDR1 reads SGHTA; CDR2 reads FQGNSA. The germline V and J ends were trimmed by 6 bases and 5 bases, with 13 bases remaining between them. The CDR3 is CASRLEAGYGYTF. The DNA for the CDR3 is TGTGCCAGCAGACTTGAGGCAGGGTATGGCTACACCTTC.

V and J are TRBV27 and TRBJ2-1; 8 bases fit TRBD2. Germline lookup yields CDR1 MNHEY and CDR2 SMNVEV (reference sequence). V dropped 8 bases and J dropped 4; count of bases not matched to a gene: 7. CDR3 length: 14 residues. CDR3: CASGAGVLYNEQFF. The CDR3, as DNA: TGTGCCAGCGGAGCGGGAGTGCTGTACAATGAGCAGTTCTTC.

The DNA for the CDR3 is TGTGCCAGCAGCTTCGGCGGGGTAGGTCAGCCCCAGCATTTT. Its protein is CASSFGGVGQPQHF. The chain recombines TRBV11-1 with TRBJ1-5, with D uncertain. CDR1 is SGHAT, CDR2 FQDESV, per germline (reference sequence). This CDR3 has 14 amino acids. V lost 3 bases to trimming and J lost 6 bases, with 12 bases between them.

Ten or more counts support this clone. This sequence joins TRBV5-5 and TRBJ2-1; 8 nucleotides align to TRBD2. Germline CDR1 and CDR2: SGHKS and YYEKEE (reference sequence). The V segment lost 1 base and the J segment 6 bases; nucleotides outside the gene matches: 0. This CDR3 is 13 amino acids long. The CDR3 sequence is CASSLSGSNEQFF. In DNA, the CDR3 is TGTGCCAGCAGCTTGAGCGGGAGCAATGAGCAGTTCTTC.

The V gene is TRBV21-1, the J gene TRBJ2-7; TRBD1, the table's D call, lacks a check against the DNA. TRBV21-1 is deemed a pseudogene. This CDR3 has 14 amino acids. The CDR3 here is CASTAQGLRYEQYV. CDR3 bases: TGTGCCAGCACCGCTCAGGGTTTAAGGTACGAGCAGTACGTC.

The V gene is TRBV5-4, the J gene TRBJ2-3; 7 bases match TRBD1. Trimming removed 10 bases from V and 2 bases from J; junction bases left unmatched: 10. Germline V gene lookup returns CDR1 SGHNT and CDR2 YYREEE (reference sequence). This CDR3 has 14 amino acids. The CDR3: CAESDRAFTDTQYF. The CDR3 nucleotides are TGTGCCGAGTCAGACAGGGCCTTCACAGATACGCAGTATTTT.

V gene TRBV6-6 combines with J gene TRBJ1-2; 9 bases are a match to TRBD1. V was clipped by 5 bases and J by 8 bases; unmatched bases: 6. This CDR3 has 13 amino acids. Germline CDR1 and CDR2: MNHNY and SVGAGI (reference sequence). CDR3 protein: CASSPTGGEGYTF. The DNA for the CDR3 is TGTGCCAGCAGTCCTACAGGGGGCGAAGGCTACACCTTC.

This sequence joins TRBV4-2 and TRBJ2-1; 8 positions agree with TRBD1. Trimming removed 3 bases from V and 6 bases from J; junction bases left unmatched: 7. CDR1 LGHNA and CDR2 YNFKEQ come from the germline V gene. This CDR3 has 15 amino acids. CDR3 nucleotide sequence: TGTGCCAGCAGCCACCCCGGGACAGGCATCAATGAGCAGTTCTTC. Protein: CASSHPGTGINEQFF.

In this sample, this clone turned up a few times. The chain links TRBV5-8 to TRBJ1-5; D is uncertain. This CDR3 is 14 amino acids long. Trimming shortened V by 5 bases and J by 5 bases, and 14 bases separated the two germline ends. CDR1 and CDR2 from the germline V gene are SGHTS and YDEGEE. CDR3 loop: CASSRPLKHQPQHF. The DNA of the CDR3 is TGTGCCAGCAGTCGTCCACTTAAACATCAGCCCCAGCATTTT.

This clone has only one observation. The J gene is TRBJ1-2, the V gene TRBV6-5, with 7 bases identical to TRBD1. Germline V lookup: CDR1 MNHEY, CDR2 SVGAGI. The trim removed 8 bases at V and 3 bases at J, leaving 3 bases unmatched. This CDR3 has 12 residues. CDR3 nucleotide sequence: TGTGCCAGCCAGGGGGGAGACTATGGCTACACCTTC. It specifies CASQGGDYGYTF.

The rearrangement links TRBV5-1 to TRBJ1-1, with D perhaps matching TRBD1 (5 bases). CDR3 size: 16 residues. V shed 3 bases and J shed 2 bases, with 17 bases lying between them. The germline gives CDR1 SGHRS, CDR2 YFSETQ. Written as DNA, the CDR3 is TGCGCCAGCAGCTCTGGATCTATACAGGTAAACACTGAAGCTTTCTTT. The encoded protein is CASSSGSIQVNTEAFF.

V usage is TRBV19 and J usage is TRBJ1-1; TRBD1 matches 10 bases. This CDR3 has 18 amino acids. Trimming cost V 9 bases and J 0 bases; bases outside gene matches: 16. Germline CDR1 reads LNHDA; CDR2 reads SQIVND (reference sequence). The CDR3: CASRTVGQGVWVNTEAFF. CDR3 sequence (DNA): TGTGCCAGCCGAACCGTCGGACAGGGGGTATGGGTGAACACTGAAGCTTTCTTT.